The 13 T cell receptor beta chains presented below share a single source sample, sequenced in a study of beta chain features in type 1 diabetes. Which antigens these TCRs recognize remains unknown. Expressed TCRB transcripts were sequenced after all isolated RNA was converted to cDNA. The method was immunoSEQ multiplex PCR; TCRdb's version includes in-frame clones alone and lacks a portion of them. The data contain around 45,000 clones, approximately 44% of them singletons. Study conclusions and caveats: Type 1 diabetes patients showed a moderate but significant shortening of TCRB CDR3s in all four CD4+ subsets.

Sequences were obtained from stem cell memory CD4+ T cells from blood. These TCRs come from a man aged 25-40 years with type 1 diabetes.

The chain has TRBV15 and TRBJ2-3; no clear D gene. The CDR3 is made up of 14 amino acids. Germline-derived CDR1 and CDR2 are LNHNV and YYDKDF (reference sequence). V lost 5 bases and J lost 1, with 10 bases in between. CDR3 bases: TGTGCCACCAGCCCTCGCCGAGGCACAGATACGCAGTATTTT. Protein product: CATSPRRGTDTQYF.

V usage is TRBV6-6 and J usage is TRBJ1-1, with D possibly matching TRBD1 (6 bases). Trimming stripped 11 bases from V and 3 bases from J, with 22 bases between. Germline CDR1 is MNHNY and CDR2 is SVGAGI (reference sequence). The CDR3 extends over 15 amino acids. In DNA form, the CDR3 reads TGTGCCTGCCAGAGGACAGAGCGTTCTTACACTGAAGCTTTCTTT. Protein: CACQRTERSYTEAFF.

With regard to this clone: Other DNA sequences within the sample encode an identical CDR3. The chain carries TRBV19 and TRBJ2-3, with 13 positions matching TRBD2. CDR1 and CDR2 from the germline V gene are LNHDA and SQIVND (reference sequence). The CDR3 is 16 residues long. Trimming took 5 bases from V and 5 from J; bases not matched to a gene: 7. The CDR3 spells CASSPRTSGRGDTQYF. CDR3 DNA: TGTGCCAGTAGTCCTCGGACTAGCGGGAGAGGAGATACGCAGTATTTT.

This chain uses TRBV11-3 with TRBJ2-1; possibly TRBD1 for D (6 bases). CDR1 and CDR2 (germline): SGHNT, YENEEA. The CDR3 loop spans 13 amino acids. V was shortened by 6 bases and J by 4 bases, with 10 bases between the two germline ends. The CDR3 nucleotides read TGTGCCAGCAGTAACAGGGCTTACAATGAGCAGTTCTTC. Encoded protein: CASSNRAYNEQFF. The whole variable domain, filled in from reference TRBV11-3 and TRBJ2-1, reads EAGVVQSPRYKIIEKKQPVAFWCNPISGHNTLYWYLQNLGQGPELLIRYENEEAVDDSQLPKDRFSAERLKGVDSTLKIQPAELGDSAVYLCASSNRAYNEQFFGPGTRLTVL.

This clone was seen more than once but under ten times. The J gene is TRBJ2-7, the V gene TRBV28; D is perhaps TRBD2 (5 bases). V lost 2 bases and J lost 2, with 10 bases in between. The CDR3 contains 14 residues. Looked up from germline, CDR1 is MDHEN and CDR2 is SYDVKM. The DNA of the CDR3 is TGTGCCAGCAGTTTAGCGGGCCTGGCCTACGAGCAGTACTTC. Its protein is CASSLAGLAYEQYF.

V gene TRBV27 combines with J gene TRBJ1-1; TRBD1 might be the D (5 bases). Trimming cost V 5 bases and J 0 bases, with 13 bases left between them. Germline values: CDR1 MNHEY, CDR2 SMNVEV (reference sequence). The CDR3 has 15 residues. The CDR3 sequence: CASSMHRYMNTEAFF. DNA for the CDR3: TGTGCCAGCAGTATGCACAGGTATATGAACACTGAAGCTTTCTTT.

The gene calls are TRBV6-6 and TRBJ1-2; the D gene is possibly TRBD1 (5 bases). Germline CDR1 MNHNY, CDR2 SVGAGI (reference sequence). Trimming shortened V by 5 bases and J by 4 bases, and 17 bases separated the two germline ends. The CDR3 runs 15 residues. Here the CDR3 DNA reads TGTGCCAGCAGTGGCCCGGGGGAGGGTTTCTATGGCTACACCTTC. Encoded protein: CASSGPGEGFYGYTF.

The chain employs TRBV10-3 and TRBJ2-1, with D unclear. Trimming stripped 0 bases from V and 4 bases from J, with 4 bases between. The CDR3 is 13 residues long. CDR1 and CDR2 (germline): ENHRY, SYGVKD. DNA for the CDR3: TGTGCCATCAGTGAGTCTACATACAATGAGCAGTTCTTC. It specifies CAISESTYNEQFF.

The chain joins TRBV28 to TRBJ2-7, with D unresolved. V was trimmed by 3 bases and J by 2 bases, leaving 5 bases between them. The CDR3 covers 12 residues. Germline CDR1 and CDR2: MDHEN and SYDVKM. CDR3 coding DNA: TGTGCCAGCAGTTTCTCCCCCTACGAGCAGTACTTC. Its protein is CASSFSPYEQYF.

This chain joins TRBV28 and TRBJ1-1; D perhaps matches TRBD1 (5 bases). Trimming took off 4 bases at V and 4 bases at J, with 10 bases between the two ends. CDR1 and CDR2 (germline): MDHEN, SYDVKM. This CDR3 is built from 13 residues. The CDR3 region is CASSYAGFTEAFF. Written as DNA, the CDR3 is TGTGCCAGCAGTTATGCAGGGTTCACTGAAGCTTTCTTT.

In its sample, this clone was seen a few times. The V call is TRBV29-1, the J call TRBJ2-2, with no clear D. Germline V lookup: CDR1 SQVTM, CDR2 ANQGSEA. This CDR3 is built from 13 residues. The V gene lost 4 bases and the J gene lost 2 bases, with 8 bases spanning the gap. The CDR3 DNA is TGCAGCGTTGCCCCCAGAAACACCGGGGAGCTGTTTTTT. Its translation is CSVAPRNTGELFF.

With regard to this clone: A read error may account for a junction end that differs from germline. This chain connects TRBV5-6 to TRBJ2-1; tentatively, D is TRBD2 (5 bases). Germline CDR1 SGHDT, CDR2 YYEEEE. CDR3 size: 13 residues. The CDR3 sequence: CVSSLGVLNEQFF. CDR3 in DNA: TGTGTCAGCAGCTTGGGAGTTCTCAATGAGCAGTTCTTC.

The chain uses TRBV28 and TRBJ2-7, with a possible D match to TRBD1 (6 bases). Trimming cost V 4 bases and J 5 bases, with 24 bases left between them. The CDR3 spans 17 residues. CDR1 is MDHEN and CDR2 is SYDVKM in the germline V gene. The CDR3 DNA reads as TGTGCCAGCAGTTCCCCCGCCGCATCCGGGACAACCAACGAGCAGTACTTC. Translating it yields CASSSPAASGTTNEQYF.